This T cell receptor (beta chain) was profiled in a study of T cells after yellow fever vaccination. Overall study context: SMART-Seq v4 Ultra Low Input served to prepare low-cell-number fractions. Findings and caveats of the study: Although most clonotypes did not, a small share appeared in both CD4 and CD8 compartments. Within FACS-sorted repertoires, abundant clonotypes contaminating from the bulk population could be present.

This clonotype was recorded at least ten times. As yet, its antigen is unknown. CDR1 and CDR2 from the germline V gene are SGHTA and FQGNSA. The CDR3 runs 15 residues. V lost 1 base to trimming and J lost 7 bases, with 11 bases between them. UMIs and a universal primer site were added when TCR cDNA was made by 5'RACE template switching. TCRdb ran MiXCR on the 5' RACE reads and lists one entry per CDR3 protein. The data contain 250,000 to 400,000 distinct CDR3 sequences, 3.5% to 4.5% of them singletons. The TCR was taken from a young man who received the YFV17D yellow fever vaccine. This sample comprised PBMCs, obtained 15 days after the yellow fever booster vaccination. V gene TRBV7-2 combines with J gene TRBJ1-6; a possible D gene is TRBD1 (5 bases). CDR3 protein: CASSLGQSANSPLHF. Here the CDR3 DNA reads TGTGCCAGCAGCTTAGGACAGTCGGCCAATTCACCCCTCCACTTT. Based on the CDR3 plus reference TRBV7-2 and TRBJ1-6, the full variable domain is GAGVSQSPSNKVTEKGKDVELRCDPISGHTALYWYRQSLGQGLEFLIYFQGNSAPDKSGLPSDRFSAERTGGSVSTLTIQRTQQEDSAVYLCASSLGQSANSPLHFGNGTRLTVT.